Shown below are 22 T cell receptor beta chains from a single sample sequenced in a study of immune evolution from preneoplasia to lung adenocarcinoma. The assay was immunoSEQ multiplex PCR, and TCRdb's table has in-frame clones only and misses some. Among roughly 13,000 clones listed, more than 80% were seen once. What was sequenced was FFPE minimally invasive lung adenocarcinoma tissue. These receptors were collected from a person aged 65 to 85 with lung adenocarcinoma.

The DNA of the CDR3 is TGTGCCAGCTCACCACTGGTACAGGGCCCGGGATCCACAGATACGCAGTATTTT. It is translated as CASSPLVQGPGSTDTQYF. V is TRBV18 and J is TRBJ2-3, with TRBD1 as a possible D gene (6 bases). Trimming shortened V by 1 base and J by 2 bases, and 19 bases separated the two germline ends. CDR1 and CDR2 from the germline V gene are KGHSH and LQKENI. The CDR3 extends over 18 amino acids.

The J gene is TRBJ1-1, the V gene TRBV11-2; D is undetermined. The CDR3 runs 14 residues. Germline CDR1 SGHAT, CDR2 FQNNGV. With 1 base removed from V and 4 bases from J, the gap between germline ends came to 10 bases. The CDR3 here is CASSLGTLGTEAFF. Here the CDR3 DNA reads TGTGCCAGCAGCTTAGGGACCTTAGGCACTGAAGCTTTCTTT.

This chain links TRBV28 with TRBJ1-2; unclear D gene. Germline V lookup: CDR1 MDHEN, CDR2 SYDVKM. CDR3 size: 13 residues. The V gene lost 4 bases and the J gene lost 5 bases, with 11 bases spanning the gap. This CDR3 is CASSSAAGYGYTF. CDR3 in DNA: TGTGCCAGCAGTTCGGCAGCGGGGTATGGCTACACCTTC.

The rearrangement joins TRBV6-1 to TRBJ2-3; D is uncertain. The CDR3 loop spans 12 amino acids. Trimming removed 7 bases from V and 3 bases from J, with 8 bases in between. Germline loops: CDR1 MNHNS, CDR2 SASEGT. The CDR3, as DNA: TGTGCCAGCAAGGTTAAGACAGATACGCAGTATTTT. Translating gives CASKVKTDTQYF.

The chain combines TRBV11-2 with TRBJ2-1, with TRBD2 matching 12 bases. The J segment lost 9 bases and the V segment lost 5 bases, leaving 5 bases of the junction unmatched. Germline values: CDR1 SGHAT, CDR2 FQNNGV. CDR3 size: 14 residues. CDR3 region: CASSPGLAGSEQFF. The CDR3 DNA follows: TGTGCCAGCAGCCCCGGACTAGCGGGAAGTGAGCAGTTCTTC.

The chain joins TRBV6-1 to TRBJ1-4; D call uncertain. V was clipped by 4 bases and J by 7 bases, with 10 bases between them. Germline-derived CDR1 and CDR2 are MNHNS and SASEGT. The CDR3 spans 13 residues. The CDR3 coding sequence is TGTGCCAGCAGTGCGGGGTATGGTGAAAAACTGTTTTTT. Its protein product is CASSAGYGEKLFF.

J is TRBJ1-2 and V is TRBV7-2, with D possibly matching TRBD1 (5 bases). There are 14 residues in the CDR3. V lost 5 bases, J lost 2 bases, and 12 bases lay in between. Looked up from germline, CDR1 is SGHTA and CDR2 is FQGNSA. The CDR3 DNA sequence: TGTGCCAGCAGCCCACGGGACGGCAACTATGGCTACACCTTC. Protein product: CASSPRDGNYGYTF.

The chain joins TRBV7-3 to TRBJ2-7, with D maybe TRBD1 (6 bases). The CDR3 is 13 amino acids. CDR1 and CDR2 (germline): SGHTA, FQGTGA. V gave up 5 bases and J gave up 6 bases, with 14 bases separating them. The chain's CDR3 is CASSVHTGSEQYF. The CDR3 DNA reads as TGTGCCAGCAGCGTACATACAGGGAGCGAGCAGTACTTC.

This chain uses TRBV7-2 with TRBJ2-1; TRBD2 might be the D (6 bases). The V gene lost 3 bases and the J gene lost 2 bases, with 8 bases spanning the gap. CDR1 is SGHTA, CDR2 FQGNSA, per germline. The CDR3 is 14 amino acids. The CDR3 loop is CASSFGGTYNEQFF. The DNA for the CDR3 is TGTGCCAGCAGCTTCGGCGGGACCTACAATGAGCAGTTCTTC. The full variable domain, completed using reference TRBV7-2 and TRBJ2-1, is GAGVSQSPSNKVTEKGKDVELRCDPISGHTALYWYRQSLGQGLEFLIYFQGNSAPDKSGLPSDRFSAERTGGSVSTLTIQRTQQEDSAVYLCASSFGGTYNEQFFGPGTRLTVL.

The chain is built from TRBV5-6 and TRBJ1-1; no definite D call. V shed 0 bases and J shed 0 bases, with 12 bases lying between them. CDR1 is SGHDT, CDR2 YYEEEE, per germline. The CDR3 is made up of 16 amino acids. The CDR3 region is CASSLGHTNMNTEAFF. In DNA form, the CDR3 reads TGTGCCAGCAGCTTGGGTCACACCAACATGAACACTGAAGCTTTCTTT.

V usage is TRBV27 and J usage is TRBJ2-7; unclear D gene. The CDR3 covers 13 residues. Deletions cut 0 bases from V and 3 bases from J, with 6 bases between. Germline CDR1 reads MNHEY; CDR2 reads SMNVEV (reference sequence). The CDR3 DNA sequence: TGTGCCAGCAGTTTATCAGGCAACTACGAGCAGTACTTC. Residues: CASSLSGNYEQYF.

CDR3 region: CASSSTANSGANVLTF. CDR3 sequence (DNA): TGTGCCAGCAGCTCGACGGCAAACTCTGGGGCCAACGTCCTGACTTTC. The V and J genes are TRBV7-2 and TRBJ2-6; no firm D call. The V and J ends lost 4 bases and 0 bases respectively, with 10 bases between them. Germline lookup yields CDR1 SGHTA and CDR2 FQGNSA. CDR3 length: 16 amino acids.

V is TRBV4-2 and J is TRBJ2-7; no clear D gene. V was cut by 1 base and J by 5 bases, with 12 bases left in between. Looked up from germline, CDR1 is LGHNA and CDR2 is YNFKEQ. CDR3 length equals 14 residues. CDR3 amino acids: CASSQASRVNEQYF. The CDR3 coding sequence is TGTGCCAGCAGCCAAGCGTCTCGGGTGAACGAGCAGTACTTC.

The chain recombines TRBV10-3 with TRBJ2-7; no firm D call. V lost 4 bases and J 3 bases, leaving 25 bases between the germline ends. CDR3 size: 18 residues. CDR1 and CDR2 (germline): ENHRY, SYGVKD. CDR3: CAISGRVVEQASLYEQYF. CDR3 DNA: TGTGCCATCAGTGGTCGAGTGGTAGAGCAAGCGTCCCTCTACGAGCAGTACTTC.

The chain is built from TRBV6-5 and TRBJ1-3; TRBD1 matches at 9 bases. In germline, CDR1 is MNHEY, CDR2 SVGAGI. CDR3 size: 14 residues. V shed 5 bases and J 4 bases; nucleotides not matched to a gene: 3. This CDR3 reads CASSRDREGNTIYF. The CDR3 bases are TGTGCCAGCAGTCGGGACAGGGAGGGAAACACCATATATTTT.

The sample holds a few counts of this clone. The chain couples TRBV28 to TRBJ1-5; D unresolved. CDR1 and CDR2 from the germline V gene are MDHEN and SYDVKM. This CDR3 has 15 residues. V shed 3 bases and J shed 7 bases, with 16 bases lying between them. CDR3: CASSLGKRVRQPQHF. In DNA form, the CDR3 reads TGTGCCAGCAGTTTGGGTAAAAGGGTCAGACAGCCCCAGCATTTT.

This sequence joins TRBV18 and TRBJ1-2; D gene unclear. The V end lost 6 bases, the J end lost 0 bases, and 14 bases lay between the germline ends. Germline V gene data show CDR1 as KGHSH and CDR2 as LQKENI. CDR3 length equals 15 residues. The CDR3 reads CASSRLEDANYGYTF. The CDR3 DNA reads TGTGCCAGCTCCCGCCTCGAGGACGCTAACTATGGCTACACCTTC.

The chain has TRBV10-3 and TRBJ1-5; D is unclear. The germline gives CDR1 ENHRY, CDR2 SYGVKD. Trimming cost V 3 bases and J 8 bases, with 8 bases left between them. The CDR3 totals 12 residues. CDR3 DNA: TGTGCCATCAGTGAAGGAGGTGAGCCCCAGCATTTT. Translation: CAISEGGEPQHF.

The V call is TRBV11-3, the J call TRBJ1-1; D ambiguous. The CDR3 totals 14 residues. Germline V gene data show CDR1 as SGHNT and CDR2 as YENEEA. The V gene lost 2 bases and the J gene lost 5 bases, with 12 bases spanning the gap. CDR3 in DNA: TGTGCCAGCAGCTTACAGGTCCGAGTTACTGAAGCTTTCTTT. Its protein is CASSLQVRVTEAFF.

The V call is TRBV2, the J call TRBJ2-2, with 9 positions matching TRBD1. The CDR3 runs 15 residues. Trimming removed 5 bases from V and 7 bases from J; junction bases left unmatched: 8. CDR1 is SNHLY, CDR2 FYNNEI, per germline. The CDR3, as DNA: TGTGCCAGCAGTTCGGGACAGGGAACGGTCGGGGAGCTGTTTTTT. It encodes CASSSGQGTVGELFF.

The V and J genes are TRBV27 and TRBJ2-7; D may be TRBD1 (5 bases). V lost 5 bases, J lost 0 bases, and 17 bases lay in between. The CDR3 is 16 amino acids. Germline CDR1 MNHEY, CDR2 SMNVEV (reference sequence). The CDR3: CASSTAVQGDSYEQYF. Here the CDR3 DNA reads TGTGCCAGCAGTACCGCGGTTCAGGGCGACTCCTACGAGCAGTACTTC.

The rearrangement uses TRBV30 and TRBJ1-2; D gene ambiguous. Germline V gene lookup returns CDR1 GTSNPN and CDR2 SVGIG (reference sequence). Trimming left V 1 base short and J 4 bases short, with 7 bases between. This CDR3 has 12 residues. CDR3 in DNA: TGTGCCTGGAGTGGTTTATTCTATGGCTACACCTTC. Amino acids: CAWSGLFYGYTF. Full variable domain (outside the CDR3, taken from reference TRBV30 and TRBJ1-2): SQTIHQWPATLVQPVGSPLSLECTVEGTSNPNLYWYRQAAGRGLQLLFYSVGIGQISSEVPQNLSASRPQDRQFILSSKKLLLSDSGFYLCAWSGLFYGYTFGSGTRLTVV.